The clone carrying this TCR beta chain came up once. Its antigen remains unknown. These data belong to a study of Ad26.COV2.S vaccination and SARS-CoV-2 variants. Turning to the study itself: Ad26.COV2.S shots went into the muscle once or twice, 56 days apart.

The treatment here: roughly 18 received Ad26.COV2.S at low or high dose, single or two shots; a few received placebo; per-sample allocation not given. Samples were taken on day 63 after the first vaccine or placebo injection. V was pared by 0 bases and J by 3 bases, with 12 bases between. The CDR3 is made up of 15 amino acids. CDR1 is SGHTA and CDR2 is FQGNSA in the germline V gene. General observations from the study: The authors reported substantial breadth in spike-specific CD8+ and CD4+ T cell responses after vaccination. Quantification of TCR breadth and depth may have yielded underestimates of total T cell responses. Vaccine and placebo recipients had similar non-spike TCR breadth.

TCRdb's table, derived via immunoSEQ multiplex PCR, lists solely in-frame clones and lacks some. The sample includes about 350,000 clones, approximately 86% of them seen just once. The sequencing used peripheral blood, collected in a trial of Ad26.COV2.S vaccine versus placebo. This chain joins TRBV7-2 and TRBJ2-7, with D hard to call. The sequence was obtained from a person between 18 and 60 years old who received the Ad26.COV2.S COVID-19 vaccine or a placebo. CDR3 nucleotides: TGTGCCAGCAGCTTAGCGCTCAGAAGCGTCTACGAGCAGTACTTC. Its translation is CASSLALRSVYEQYF.